The rows below give T cell receptor beta chains drawn from one sample of a study of beta chain features in type 1 diabetes. Some clones are missing from TCRdb's copy, which holds only in-frame ones; the method was immunoSEQ multiplex PCR. Seen here are 40,000 to 45,000 clones, under 65% observed once, and the top ten hold roughly 2.1%. The specimen sequenced was Tregs from blood. Receptor source: a woman aged 18 to 35 in good health. Each CDR3 is given with its conserved first and last residue. The order of the fields is clone size, D gene, J gene, V gene, CDR3 DNA, CDR3 protein. A D gene is named only where the DNA matches it firmly. Size values are once, few and many counts, or a class for expanded clones, and some rows have none.

few | NA | TRBJ1-1 | TRBV29-1 | TGCAGCGTTGAAGGTTGGGGGACGGAGGGGACTGAAGCTTTCTTT | CSVEGWGTEGTEAFF
few | TRBD1 | TRBJ1-2 | TRBV11-2 | TGTGCCAGCAGCTTAGGGTGGACAGGGGGCTTTGGGTATGGCTACACCTTC | CASSLGWTGGFGYGYTF
NA | NA | TRBJ2-2 | TRBV28 | TGTGCCAGCAGTTTTAGGAACACCGGGGAGCTGTTTTTT | CASSFRNTGELFF
few | TRBD1 | TRBJ2-7 | TRBV7-2 | TGTGCCAGCAGCGCCCCCGGGACAGGCCCCCTTGGGCAGTACTTC | CASSAPGTGPLGQYF
NA | NA | TRBJ2-7 | TRBV30 | TGTGCCTGGAGTGTTTACCTCGGCGAGCAGTACTTC | CAWSVYLGEQYF
NA | NA | TRBJ2-3 | TRBV11-3 | TGTGCCAGCAGCTTATCTGTCGGGAGCACAGATACGCAGTATTTT | CASSLSVGSTDTQYF
NA | NA | TRBJ2-5 | TRBV19 | TGTGCCAGTAGCGGGAGTTATGCGGAGACCCAGTACTTC | CASSGSYAETQYF
NA | TRBD2 | TRBJ2-4 | TRBV27 | TGTGCCAGCAGTGCGTTAGCGGGAGTTTATAACATTCAGTACTTC | CASSALAGVYNIQYF
NA | TRBD2 | TRBJ2-1 | TRBV9 | TGTGCCAGCAGCGTAGCTCAAGCGGGAGTCTACAATGAGCAGTTCTTC | CASSVAQAGVYNEQFF
NA | NA | TRBJ2-3 | TRBV4-2 | TGTGCCAGCAGCTTAGGGGGGGAAAGCACAGATACGCAGTATTTT | CASSLGGESTDTQYF
NA | NA | TRBJ1-6 | TRBV6-5 | TGTGCCAGCAGTTACATTGGACAAGACAGTTCACCCCTCCACTTT | CASSYIGQDSSPLHF
NA | NA | TRBJ1-4 | TRBV18 | TGTGCCAGCTCACCCGGAGTTAATGAAAAACTGTTTTTT | CASSPGVNEKLFF
NA | NA | TRBJ1-3 | TRBV7-2 | TGTGCCAGCAGCTTAACGGCGGCGACGGGTGGAAACACCATATATTTT | CASSLTAATGGNTIYF
NA | TRBD2 | TRBJ2-1 | TRBV29-1 | TGCAGCGTGGGGTTGGGCGGGAGACCAGACAATGAGCAGTTCTTC | CSVGLGGRPDNEQFF
NA | TRBD1 | TRBJ1-1 | TRBV28 | TGTGCCAGCAGTTTGGGACAGGGGGCGAGAACTGAAGCTTTCTTT | CASSLGQGARTEAFF
NA | NA | TRBJ2-2 | TRBV7-9 | TGTGCCAGCCCCGCGACAGGCGACACCGGGGAGCTGTTTTTT | CASPATGDTGELFF
few | TRBD1 | TRBJ1-2 | TRBV5-1 | TGCGCCAGCAGCCTGACGTTACAGGGGAACGATGGCTACACCTTC | CASSLTLQGNDGYTF
NA | NA | TRBJ2-7 | TRBV28 | TGTGCCAGCAGTACTGGCGGGTATGGCCGCGAGCAGTACTTC | CASSTGGYGREQYF
NA | TRBD1 | TRBJ1-4 | TRBV2 | TGTGCCAGCGAGGGGGCGAGGGAAAAACTGTTTTTT | CASEGAREKLFF
few | NA | TRBJ1-5 | TRBV6-5 | TGTGCCAGCAGTTTCTCAGGGACACTTTACCAGCCCCAGCATTTT | CASSFSGTLYQPQHF
few | NA | TRBJ2-6 | TRBV19 | TGTGCCAGTACCATCGGGGGGCCTGGGGCCAACGTCCTGACTTTC | CASTIGGPGANVLTF
few | NA | TRBJ1-2 | TRBV27 | TGTGCCAGCAGACGGACAGAATCAAACTATGGCTACACCTTC | CASRRTESNYGYTF
NA | NA | TRBJ2-2 | TRBV4-2 | TGTGCCAGCAGCTTCGAACTAGGCTCTACCGGGGAGCTGTTTTTT | CASSFELGSTGELFF
NA | TRBD2 | TRBJ2-1 | TRBV9 | TGTGCCAGCAGCGAACTAGCGGCCTCCTACAATGAGCAGTTCTTC | CASSELAASYNEQFF
NA | NA | TRBJ2-7 | TRBV7-8 | TGTGCCAGCAGCTTAAGGGTGGGCCAGGGGTACTTC | CASSLRVGQGYF
few | NA | TRBJ2-7 | TRBV6-1 | TGTGCCAGCAGTGCCGGCAGGGTTTCCTACGAGCAGTACTTC | CASSAGRVSYEQYF
few | TRBD1 | TRBJ2-1 | TRBV15 | TGTGCCACCAGCAGGAGGGGGCCTGGGGGAAATGAGCAGTTCTTC | CATSRRGPGGNEQFF
few | TRBD1 | TRBJ2-1 | TRBV7-9 | TGTGCCAGCAGCGCCCCCCGACAGGGATTCACAACGCAGTTCTTC | CASSAPRQGFTTQFF
few | TRBD2 | TRBJ2-1 | TRBV5-1 | TGCGCCAGCAGCCCGGGGGGAAGCTCCTACAATGAGCAGTTCTTC | CASSPGGSSYNEQFF
NA | TRBD2 | TRBJ2-4 | TRBV5-1 | TGCGCCAGCAGCTTGGGGGGACTAGCGGGAAGGAACATTCAGTACTTC | CASSLGGLAGRNIQYF
NA | TRBD2 | TRBJ2-1 | TRBV9 | TGTGCCAGCAGCGTGGGGGGGACTAGCGGGAATGAGCAGTTCTTC | CASSVGGTSGNEQFF
few | TRBD1 | TRBJ1-6 | TRBV5-1 | TGCGCCAGCAGCTTGGGGGCAGGGGGTATTTTCTTTTCACCCCTCCACTTT | CASSLGAGGIFFSPLHF
few | NA | TRBJ1-2 | TRBV28 | TGTGCCAGCCATAACCCTGGGGCAAACCTCTATGGCTACACCTTC | CASHNPGANLYGYTF
few | TRBD1 | TRBJ1-5 | TRBV5-6 | TGTGCCAGCAGCTTCCGGACAGGGGTCAATCAGCCCCAGCATTTT | CASSFRTGVNQPQHF
NA | TRBD2 | TRBJ2-7 | TRBV7-2 | TGTGCCAGCAGCCTATCCTCAACTACGGGGGGTGTCTCCTACGAGCAGTACTTC | CASSLSSTTGGVSYEQYF
NA | TRBD2 | TRBJ2-2 | TRBV9 | TGTGCCAGCCGGGAGCGGGAGGGCCGAGGCGGGGAGCTGTTTTTT | CASREREGRGGELFF
few | NA | TRBJ2-5 | TRBV18 | TGTGCCAGCTCATCAACTCAAGAGACCCAGTACTTC | CASSSTQETQYF
NA | NA | TRBJ2-3 | TRBV28 | TGTGCCAGCAGTTTAGCGGGCCCAAGCACAGATACGCAGTATTTT | CASSLAGPSTDTQYF
NA | TRBD1 | TRBJ1-1 | TRBV7-8 | TGTGCCAGCAGCTTAGGGACAGGGCGGGTTGAAGCTTTCTTT | CASSLGTGRVEAFF
NA | NA | TRBJ1-1 | TRBV5-6 | TGTGCCAGTACTAATAATTTACTTGCTGAAGCTTTCTTT | CASTNNLLAEAFF
NA | TRBD2 | TRBJ2-1 | TRBV15 | TGTGCCACCAGCAGAGGACTAGCGGGAGGGCCCGGAAATGAGCAGTTCTTC | CATSRGLAGGPGNEQFF
NA | TRBD2 | TRBJ2-1 | TRBV7-2 | TGTGCCAGCAGCTACAGGGGCCTAGCGGGAGTTTCTCTCTACAATGAGCAGTTCTTC | CASSYRGLAGVSLYNEQFF
NA | NA | TRBJ2-7 | TRBV5-1 | TGCGCCAGCAGCTTGCCCGGGAGCTCTGGCGAGCAGTACTTC | CASSLPGSSGEQYF
NA | TRBD1 | TRBJ1-5 | TRBV7-2 | TGTGCCAGCAGCTTAGCGTGGGACAGGGAAAATCAGCCCCAGCATTTT | CASSLAWDRENQPQHF
NA | TRBD1 | TRBJ1-5 | TRBV4-1 | TGCGCCAGCAGTCCGCGCTCGGACAGGGCAGGGCAGCCCCAGCATTTT | CASSPRSDRAGQPQHF
NA | NA | TRBJ2-7 | TRBV7-9 | TGTGCCAGCAGCCTAAGGACAGGGAGGGACGAGCAGTACTTC | CASSLRTGRDEQYF
few | NA | TRBJ1-1 | TRBV6-6 | TGTGCCAGCAGAGGTAGGGGCCTGAACACTGAAGCTTTCTTT | CASRGRGLNTEAFF
NA | TRBD1 | TRBJ1-2 | TRBV19 | TGTGCCAGTAGTCTGACAGGGGGCAACTATGGCTACACCTTC | CASSLTGGNYGYTF
NA | NA | TRBJ1-5 | TRBV7-2 | TGTGCCAGCAGCCCGGACAGTAACAATCAGCCCCAGCATTTT | CASSPDSNNQPQHF
NA | TRBD1 | TRBJ1-1 | TRBV29-1 | TGCAGCGTTGAGAGACAGGGGACGAACACTGAAGCTTTCTTT | CSVERQGTNTEAFF
NA | NA | TRBJ1-5 | TRBV2 | TGTGCCAGCAGTGGCCTAAACTCTAATCAGCCCCAGCATTTT | CASSGLNSNQPQHF
NA | NA | TRBJ2-1 | TRBV29-1 | TGCAGCGTAACCCACAGGTACAATGAGCAGTTCTTC | CSVTHRYNEQFF
NA | TRBD2 | TRBJ2-5 | TRBV4-1 | TGCGCCAGCAGCCCGGGACTAGCGGCTTTCCAAGAGACCCAGTACTTC | CASSPGLAAFQETQYF